This T cell receptor beta chain was found in a study of OX40 agonist ivuxolimab in advanced cancers. Study in general: Patients received intravenous ivuxolimab every 2 weeks at 0.01 to 10 mg/kg. Study-wide results and caveats: Normalized T-cell clonal expansion was also low in a subset of nonresponders.

This table comes from immunoSEQ multiplex PCR, and its TCRdb copy is limited to in-frame clones, with some not included. Of about 63,000 clones detected, roughly 80% appear once; the ten largest clones hold around 1.6%. A note on this clone: Its antigen is unidentified.

Germline CDR1 and CDR2: MDHEN and SYDVKM. Trimming removed 6 bases from V and 1 base from J, with 10 bases in between. The CDR3 length is 14 residues. This TCR came from an adult with an advanced solid tumor such as melanoma, head and neck, liver or kidney cancer. Source: CD4+ or CD8+ T cells sorted from blood, taken in a trial of the OX40 agonist ivuxolimab. The chain is built from TRBV28 and TRBJ2-1; tentative D call: TRBD2 (5 bases). CDR3 sequence: CASSTPGSYNEQFF. The CDR3 DNA reads as TGTGCCAGCAGCACCCCGGGATCCTACAATGAGCAGTTCTTC. Full variable domain (outside the CDR3, taken from reference TRBV28 and TRBJ2-1): DVKVTQSSRYLVKRTGEKVFLECVQDMDHENMFWYRQDPGLGLRLIYFSYDVKMKEKGDIPEGYSVSREKKERFSLILESASTNQTSMYLCASSTPGSYNEQFFGPGTRLTVL.